This TCR beta chain emerged from a study of T cells in Graves' hyperthyroidism and ophthalmopathy. From RNA transcripts, TCR beta CDR3 regions were amplified. The TCR CDR3 was amplified in a first-round RT-PCR using the HTBI primer set. Via MiXCR, TCRdb re-called the multiplex PCR reads, giving one row per CDR3 protein. Of more than 550,000 distinct CDR3 sequences detected, around 16% appear once; the ten largest clones hold around 15%. Germline-derived CDR1 and CDR2 are SNHLY and FYNNEI. This CDR3 spans 14 amino acids. Trimming took off 0 bases at V and 7 bases at J, with 12 bases between the two ends.

The receptor comes from a man aged 45-60 years with Graves' hyperthyroidism. Sequenced input: blood. V gene TRBV2 combines with J gene TRBJ1-2; D remains unclear. The CDR3 is CASSEAIGRGGYTF. The CDR3 DNA follows: TGTGCCAGCAGTGAAGCTATAGGTCGTGGTGGCTACACCTTC.